The text below deals with one T cell receptor beta chain. Its target is not known. This sample stems from a study of cytomegalovirus exposure and HLA in healthy donors. Study summary: Early on, a data release was issued that held tens of millions of unique TCRs from HLA-typed donors.

The study ran its PCR with 60 Vbeta and 13 Jbeta primers. Data came from immunoSEQ multiplex PCR; TCRdb stores just in-frame clones and leaves some out. The data contain 150,000 to 200,000 clones, just under 80% of them singletons. Study outcomes and limitations: TRBV6-2, TRBV6-3 and some other V segments were excluded as indistinguishable.

The CDR3 totals 12 residues. The V segment lost 4 bases and the J segment 6 bases; nucleotides outside the gene matches: 3. Germline CDR1 reads GTSNPN; CDR2 reads SVGIG (reference sequence). V and J are TRBV30 and TRBJ1-2; TRBD1 matches 9 bases. The origin of this receptor is a middle-aged woman in good health and CMV-seropositive. The sample was PBMCs. The CDR3 spells CAWTTGGDGYTF. In DNA form, the CDR3 reads TGTGCCTGGACCACAGGGGGCGATGGCTACACCTTC.